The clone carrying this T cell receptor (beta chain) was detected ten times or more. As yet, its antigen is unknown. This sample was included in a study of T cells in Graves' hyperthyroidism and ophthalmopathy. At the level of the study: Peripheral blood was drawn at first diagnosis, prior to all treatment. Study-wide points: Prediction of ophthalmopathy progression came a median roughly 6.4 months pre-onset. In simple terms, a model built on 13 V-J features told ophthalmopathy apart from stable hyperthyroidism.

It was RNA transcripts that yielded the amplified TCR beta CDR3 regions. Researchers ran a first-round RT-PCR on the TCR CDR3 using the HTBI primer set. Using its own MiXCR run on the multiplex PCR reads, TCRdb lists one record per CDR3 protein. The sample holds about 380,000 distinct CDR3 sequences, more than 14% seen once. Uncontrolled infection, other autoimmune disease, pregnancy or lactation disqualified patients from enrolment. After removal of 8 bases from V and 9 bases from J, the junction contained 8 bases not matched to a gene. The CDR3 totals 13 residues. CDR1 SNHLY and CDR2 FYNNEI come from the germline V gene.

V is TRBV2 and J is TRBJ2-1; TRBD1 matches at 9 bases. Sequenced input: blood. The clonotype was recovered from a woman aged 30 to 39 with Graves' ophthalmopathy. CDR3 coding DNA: TGTGCCAGCGGAGAAACAGGGGGCGGTGAGCAGTTCTTC. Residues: CASGETGGGEQFF.